Presented here are 23 T cell receptor beta chains from one specimen sequenced in a study of regulatory T cells in long-lasting Graves disease. Time point specified: newly diagnosed GD, antithyroid drugs for less than 3 months. TCR sequences were obtained from RNA taken from PBMCs. Researchers made TCR beta libraries by using iRepertoire HTBI primers and running Arm-PCR on CDR3 regions. A single record per CDR3 protein comes from TCRdb applying MiXCR to the multiplex PCR reads. The sample yields about 200,000 distinct CDR3 sequences, approximately 19% seen once. The same data also contributed to another study, on T cells in Graves' hyperthyroidism and ophthalmopathy.

The sequencing used peripheral blood mononuclear cells (PBMCs), collected at new diagnosis, from a patient treated with antithyroid drugs. The receptor source for this set is a woman in her 30s with Graves disease.

In this sample, this clonotype turned up many times. This chain links TRBV3-1 with TRBJ1-2; 7 bases are shared with TRBD1. V gave up 1 base and J gave up 4 bases; unmatched junction bases: 6. CDR3 length equals 15 residues. Germline assignment: CDR1 LGHDT and CDR2 YNNKEL (reference sequence). For the CDR3, the DNA is TGTGCCAGCAGCCAAGCGAAGGGGGCGGTCTATGGCTACACCTTC. Amino acids: CASSQAKGAVYGYTF.

This clonotype has at least ten counts. CDR3 in DNA: TGTGCCAGCAGTTCGCGGGGGGGCCGCTACAATGAGCAGTTCTTC. Its translation: CASSSRGGRYNEQFF. The V and J genes are TRBV28 and TRBJ2-1; TRBD2 matches at 9 bases. V trimming: 4 bases; J trimming: 3 bases; junction bases outside the gene matches: 4. Per germline, CDR1 MDHEN and CDR2 SYDVKM. This CDR3 is built from 15 residues. Drawing the rest from reference TRBV28 and TRBJ2-1, the complete variable domain is DVKVTQSSRYLVKRTGEKVFLECVQDMDHENMFWYRQDPGLGLRLIYFSYDVKMKEKGDIPEGYSVSREKKERFSLILESASTNQTSMYLCASSSRGGRYNEQFFGPGTRLTVL.

This clonotype was recorded many times. The V and J genes are TRBV5-4 and TRBJ2-1; 7 bases agree with TRBD2. From germline, CDR1 is SGHNT and CDR2 YYREEE (reference sequence). The V gene end was trimmed by 4 bases and the J gene end by 8 bases; junction bases not matched to a gene: 6. This CDR3 spans 13 amino acids. The CDR3 region has the DNA TGTGCCAGCAGCAGCGGGACTTCGGATGAGCAGTTCTTC. It codes for CASSSGTSDEQFF.

This clonotype was seen repeatedly, ten times or more. The genes are TRBV25-1 and TRBJ1-1; D not resolved. The CDR3 is made up of 14 amino acids. Trimming left V 0 bases short and J 5 bases short, with 10 bases between. The germline CDR1 and CDR2 sequences are MGHDK and SYGVNS. CDR3 region: CASSEYIGGTEAFF. The CDR3 region has the DNA TGTGCCAGCAGTGAATATATTGGCGGGACTGAAGCTTTCTTT.

This sequence joins TRBV2 and TRBJ2-5; D gene unclear. V lost 7 bases to trimming and J lost 2 bases, with 5 bases between them. Germline assignment: CDR1 SNHLY and CDR2 FYNNEI. The CDR3 is 11 residues long. CDR3: CASMAQETQYF. The CDR3 DNA sequence: TGTGCCAGCATGGCGCAAGAGACCCAGTACTTC.

This clonotype has ten or more counts. The rearrangement joins TRBV2 to TRBJ2-1; 7 nucleotides line up with TRBD1. Losses at the gene ends were 4 bases for V and 6 bases for J; bases not matched to a gene: 6. This CDR3 contains 14 residues. Germline V lookup: CDR1 SNHLY, CDR2 FYNNEI. CDR3 bases: TGTGCCAGCAGTGGGGACAGCTTTGGCAATGAGCAGTTCTTC. It encodes CASSGDSFGNEQFF.

V and J are TRBV7-9 and TRBJ1-3, with 7 bases aligning to TRBD1. CDR3 size: 16 residues. With 5 bases clipped from V and 1 base from J, the junction kept 8 bases outside the gene matches. CDR1 is SEHNR, CDR2 FQNEAQ, per germline (reference sequence). The CDR3 protein is CASSTQNRGSGNTIYF. The CDR3 nucleotides read TGTGCCAGCAGCACGCAAAACAGGGGTTCTGGAAACACCATATATTTT. Based on the CDR3 plus reference TRBV7-9 and TRBJ1-3, the full variable domain is DTGVSQNPRHKITKRGQNVTFRCDPISEHNRLYWYRQTLGQGPEFLTYFQNEAQLEKSRLLSDRFSAERPKGSFSTLEIQRTEQGDSAMYLCASSTQNRGSGNTIYFGEGSWLTVV.

This clonotype was counted ten times or more. This sequence may be a read error, since a much larger clone differs from it by one base. J is TRBJ2-1 and V is TRBV7-9; no definite D call. V was clipped by 5 bases and J by 5 bases, with 13 bases between them. The length of the CDR3 is 14 residues. CDR1 is SEHNR and CDR2 is FQNEAQ in the germline V gene (reference sequence). This chain's CDR3 is CASSGLFRNNEQFF. As DNA, the CDR3 is TGTGCCAGCAGCGGGCTGTTTCGAAACAATGAGCAGTTCTTC.

In its sample, this clonotype was seen many times. V gene TRBV2 combines with J gene TRBJ2-3, with 11 bases that match TRBD2. This CDR3 is built from 16 residues. Losses at the gene ends were 5 bases for V and 2 bases for J; bases not matched to a gene: 6. CDR1 SNHLY and CDR2 FYNNEI come from the germline V gene. CDR3 in DNA: TGTGCCAGCAGTCGTAGCGGGGGGGGATCCACAGATACGCAGTATTTT. It yields the protein CASSRSGGGSTDTQYF.

This clonotype appeared many times. CDR3 nucleotides: TGTGCTAGTGGTACGACATTGAGCCATCAGCCCCAGCATTTT. As protein: CASGTTLSHQPQHF. The chain couples TRBV12-5 to TRBJ1-5; D uncertain. The CDR3 has 14 amino acids. Trimming pared 5 bases from V and 5 bases from J, leaving 13 bases between. Germline CDR1 LGHNT, CDR2 FRNRAP.

This clonotype was seen repeatedly, ten times or more. This chain joins TRBV7-9 and TRBJ1-4, with a weak D call TRBD1 (6 bases). V dropped 3 bases and J dropped 8 bases, with 13 bases sitting between them. CDR1 is SEHNR, CDR2 FQNEAQ, per germline (reference sequence). This CDR3 has 14 residues. The CDR3 region is CASSFGGRSEKLFF. CDR3 nucleotide sequence: TGTGCCAGCAGCTTCGGGGGGCGTAGCGAAAAACTGTTTTTT.

This clonotype was seen at least ten times. The J gene is TRBJ2-1, the V gene TRBV2; TRBD2 matches 9 bases. The CDR3 totals 15 residues. V shed 6 bases, J shed 4 bases, and the junction held 7 bases outside the gene matches. CDR1 and CDR2 (germline): SNHLY, FYNNEI. In nucleotides, the CDR3 is TGTGCCAGCAGCGCCGGGACTAGCATATACAATGAGCAGTTCTTC. Its protein is CASSAGTSIYNEQFF.

This clonotype was counted between two and nine times. The J gene is TRBJ2-2, the V gene TRBV5-4; D not resolved. CDR1 and CDR2 from the germline V gene are SGHNT and YYREEE (reference sequence). CDR3 length: 14 amino acids. Trimming left V 0 bases short and J 5 bases short, with 8 bases between. Here the CDR3 reads CASSLALQTGELFF. In DNA, the CDR3 is TGTGCCAGCAGCTTGGCCCTTCAGACCGGGGAGCTGTTTTTT.

This clonotype has only a few counts. The CDR3 region is CASSSDRLGGQYF. The CDR3 nucleotides are TGTGCCAGCAGCTCGGACAGGCTGGGGGGCCAGTACTTC. The chain recombines TRBV7-8 with TRBJ2-5, with D possibly being TRBD1 (7 bases). From germline, CDR1 is SGHVS and CDR2 FQNEAQ. Deletions cut 4 bases from V and 10 bases from J, with 16 bases between. CDR3 size: 13 residues.

This clonotype was picked up many times. The rearrangement uses TRBV28 and TRBJ1-4; D remains unclear. Trimming left V 6 bases short and J 7 bases short, with 9 bases between. This CDR3 contains 12 residues. Germline CDR1 MDHEN, CDR2 SYDVKM. The CDR3 DNA sequence: TGTGCCAGCAGGGAGGGTGTTGAAAAACTGTTTTTT. Protein sequence: CASREGVEKLFF.

This clonotype was found many times. V gene TRBV6-1 combines with J gene TRBJ1-2; 8 nucleotides align to TRBD1. Germline V gene data show CDR1 as MNHNS and CDR2 as SASEGT. This CDR3 spans 15 amino acids. V lost 7 bases, J lost 5 bases, and 12 bases stayed unmatched. As DNA, the CDR3 is TGTGCCAGCAAGGCGGACAGGGACCCCTCGTATGGCTACACCTTC. This codes for CASKADRDPSYGYTF.

This clonotype was counted at least ten times. For the CDR3, the DNA is TGCGCCAGCAGCCCTACCTTCCCCCGGGACCCCTACAATGAGCAGTTCTTC. As protein: CASSPTFPRDPYNEQFF. This rearrangement joins TRBV4-1 to TRBJ2-1; the D call may be TRBD1 or TRBD2 (5 bases each). Germline-derived CDR1 and CDR2 are MGHRA and YSYEKL. V was trimmed by 4 bases and J by 2 bases, leaving 18 bases between them. The CDR3 has 17 amino acids.

There are many counts of this clonotype. The CDR3 DNA follows: TGTGCCAGCAGTCCTCGACAGGGGGTTAATTCACCCCTCCACTTT. Protein sequence: CASSPRQGVNSPLHF. The J gene is TRBJ1-6, the V gene TRBV12-3 or TRBV12-4, with 9 nucleotides matching TRBD1. CDR3 length equals 15 residues. V gave up 5 bases and J gave up 6 bases; unmatched junction bases: 5.

The V gene is TRBV7-2, the J gene TRBJ1-5; D unclear. This CDR3 comprises 15 residues. CDR1 and CDR2 from the germline V gene are SGHTA and FQGNSA. V dropped 2 bases and J dropped 2 bases, with 10 bases sitting between them. The CDR3 DNA reads as TGTGCCAGCAGCTTAATTTCACGGGGCAATCAGCCCCAGCATTTT. Amino acids: CASSLISRGNQPQHF.

This clonotype showed up just once. This may stem from a read error, because a much larger clone lies one nucleotide away. As DNA, the CDR3 is TGTGCCAGTAGTACCCTGGAGGGCTCCTACGATCAGTACTTC. Amino acids: CASSTLEGSYDQYF. The chain carries TRBV19 and TRBJ2-7, with a weak D call TRBD2 (6 bases). The CDR3 loop spans 14 amino acids. Germline CDR1 LNHDA, CDR2 SQIVND (reference sequence).

This clonotype was observed a handful of times. The chain links TRBV20-1 to TRBJ1-4, with D maybe TRBD1 (6 bases). V was clipped by 3 bases and J by 5 bases, with 19 bases between them. The CDR3 has 16 amino acids. Germline loops: CDR1 DFQATT, CDR2 SNEGSKA (reference sequence). The CDR3 here is CSASGPSRDTNEKLFF. The CDR3 DNA reads TGCAGTGCTAGTGGGCCGTCCCGGGACACAAATGAAAAACTGTTTTTT.

This clonotype has a count of ten or more. J is TRBJ2-7 and V is TRBV3-1; no reliable D call. Per germline, CDR1 LGHDT and CDR2 YNNKEL (reference sequence). V was trimmed by 4 bases and J by 1 base, leaving 11 bases between them. The CDR3 has 14 amino acids. This CDR3 reads CASSPSRVSYEQYF. The CDR3 region has the DNA TGTGCCAGCAGCCCCTCAAGGGTTTCCTACGAGCAGTACTTC.

The chain employs TRBV5-5 and TRBJ1-4; D gene ambiguous. CDR1 and CDR2 (germline): SGHKS, YYEKEE (reference sequence). This CDR3 comprises 14 residues. Trimming shortened V by 3 bases and J by 10 bases, and 16 bases separated the two germline ends. The CDR3 nucleotides are TGTGCCAGCAGCTCTATCCCCTCTCCAGGAAAACTGTTTTTT. Translation: CASSSIPSPGKLFF.